This TCR beta chain was recorded in a study of T cell responses to AZD1222 COVID-19 vaccine. Whole-study results and caveats: Unmutated regions of variants are reportedly targeted by nearly half of spike-specific TCRs. Two doses of AZD1222 preceded a rise in Spike-specific TCR breadth and depth. Repertoires in all cases were sampled only once the peak T cell response had passed. Among the donors, most were white British and more were female, and clonal diversity was possibly underestimated.

Trimming took off 0 bases at V and 6 bases at J, with 10 bases between the two ends. The CDR3 loop spans 13 amino acids. The germline gives CDR1 SGHNT, CDR2 YYREEE (reference sequence). As to this clone: Its specificity is unknown.

The table came from immunoSEQ multiplex PCR; TCRdb's copy has only in-frame clones and leaves some out. The sample lists roughly 42,000 clones; over 70% were seen once. The material sequenced was peripheral blood, taken on day 0 of AZD1222 vaccination. This rearrangement joins TRBV5-4 to TRBJ2-7; unclear D gene. The sequence came from an adult in good health. CDR3 in DNA: TGTGCCAGCAGCTTGGACAGCCACGGCGAGCAGTACTTC. It is translated as CASSLDSHGEQYF.